This TCR beta chain appears in the sequencing data of a study of OX40 agonist ivuxolimab in advanced cancers. Study information: Prior anti-PD-1, anti-PD-L1 or anti-CTLA-4 therapy did not bar entry, and more than 35% had some. Three patients responded partially, comprising one with hepatocellular carcinoma and two with cutaneous melanoma.

Profiling relied on immunoSEQ multiplex PCR, and the TCRdb table lists in-frame clones only, not all of them. In the table there are just over 95,000 clones, over 75% of which are singletons. Germline assignment: CDR1 SGHKS and CDR2 YYEKEE (reference sequence). The CDR3 length is 17 residues. V lost 0 bases to trimming and J lost 0 bases, with 10 bases between them. This clonotype was obtained from an adult with an advanced solid tumor such as melanoma, head and neck, liver or kidney cancer. Sequencing was performed on CD4+ or CD8+ T cells sorted from blood, taken in a trial of the OX40 agonist ivuxolimab. The gene calls are TRBV5-5 and TRBJ2-6; D tentatively reads TRBD1 or TRBD2 (5 bases each). The CDR3 region is CASSLGGRSSGANVLTF. CDR3 nucleotides: TGTGCCAGCAGCTTGGGGGGACGGAGCTCTGGGGCCAACGTCCTGACTTTC.